The 11 T cell receptor beta chains below were found in one sample sequenced in a study of tumor-infiltrating lymphocytes in localized non-small cell lung cancer. Profiled with immunoSEQ multiplex PCR; TCRdb holds only in-frame clones, not every one. The table shows 21,000 or so clones, with 70% to 80% occurring only once. Sequenced sample: lung tumor tissue. These receptors were collected from a human donor with non-small cell lung cancer.

A single count supports this clone. The chain has TRBV30 and TRBJ1-5; 10 nucleotides match TRBD1. Germline V gene lookup returns CDR1 GTSNPN and CDR2 SVGIG (reference sequence). Germline trimming cut 5 bases from V and 5 bases from J; bases unmatched to any gene: 3. The CDR3 loop spans 13 amino acids. The CDR3 region has the DNA TGTGCCTGGGGACAGGGGGTTTATCAGCCCCAGCATTTT. Its translation: CAWGQGVYQPQHF. The whole variable domain, filled in from reference TRBV30 and TRBJ1-5, reads SQTIHQWPATLVQPVGSPLSLECTVEGTSNPNLYWYRQAAGRGLQLLFYSVGIGQISSEVPQNLSASRPQDRQFILSSKKLLLSDSGFYLCAWGQGVYQPQHFGDGTRLSIL.

The rearrangement links TRBV9 to TRBJ2-3, with a weak D call TRBD2 (6 bases). Deletions cut 3 bases from V and 2 bases from J, with 22 bases between. CDR1 is SGDLS and CDR2 is YYNGEE in the germline V gene. This CDR3 contains 18 residues. CDR3 region: CASSAPPGSRLATDTQYF. As DNA, the CDR3 is TGTGCCAGCAGCGCACCCCCCGGGAGCCGGTTAGCCACAGATACGCAGTATTTT.

The genes are TRBV23-1 and TRBJ1-2; 9 bases match TRBD1. TRBV23-1 is labeled an ORF, and its function is uncertain. This CDR3 is built from 16 residues. J lost 4 bases, V lost 6 bases, and 12 bases had no gene match. The CDR3 DNA reads TGCGCCAGCAGCCTCCCCAACAGGGGGCGAAGCTATGGCTACACCTTC. Translated: CASSLPNRGRSYGYTF.

The chain recombines TRBV18 with TRBJ1-1; no definite D call. This CDR3 is 13 amino acids long. V lost 5 bases and J lost 0, with 7 bases in between. Germline CDR1 reads KGHSH; CDR2 reads LQKENI. The CDR3 is CASSIQMNTEAFF. The CDR3 region has the DNA TGTGCCAGCTCAATACAGATGAACACTGAAGCTTTCTTT. Variable domain in full (rest from reference TRBV18 and TRBJ1-1): NAGVMQNPRHLVRRRGQEARLRCSPMKGHSHVYWYRQLPEEGLKFMVYLQKENIIDESGMPKERFSAEFPKEGPSILRIQQVVRGDSAAYFCASSIQMNTEAFFGQGTRLTVV.

This chain links TRBV25-1 with TRBJ1-4, with 7 bases that match TRBD1. Germline CDR1 is MGHDK and CDR2 is SYGVNS. J lost 2 bases, V lost 1 base, and 1 base had no gene match. The CDR3 totals 15 residues. For the CDR3, the DNA is TGTGCCAGCAGTGAATTCAGGGGGACTAATGAAAAACTGTTTTTT. It translates to CASSEFRGTNEKLFF.

The chain couples TRBV19 to TRBJ2-3; 8 bases line up with TRBD1. The CDR3 totals 16 residues. V shed 0 bases, J shed 1 base, and the junction held 3 bases outside the gene matches. Germline CDR1 is LNHDA and CDR2 is SQIVND (reference sequence). CDR3 sequence reads: CASSIEQGVGTDTQYF. The CDR3 DNA reads TGTGCCAGTAGTATAGAACAGGGGGTAGGCACAGATACGCAGTATTTT. Combining the CDR3 with reference TRBV19 and TRBJ2-3 gives the whole variable domain DGGITQSPKYLFRKEGQNVTLSCEQNLNHDAMYWYRQDPGQGLRLIYYSQIVNDFQKGDIAEGYSVSREKKESFPLTVTSAQKNPTAFYLCASSIEQGVGTDTQYFGPGTRLTVL.

The chain couples TRBV28 to TRBJ2-7, with D perhaps TRBD1 or TRBD2 (6 bases each). Trimming stripped 3 bases from V and 2 bases from J, with 14 bases between. The CDR3 consists of 15 residues. From germline, CDR1 is MDHEN and CDR2 SYDVKM. The CDR3 coding sequence is TGTGCCAGCAGTTTTGGGGGGCGAGTTACCTACGAGCAGTACTTC. Amino acids: CASSFGGRVTYEQYF.

This rearrangement joins TRBV11-2 to TRBJ2-2; TRBD2 agrees at 7 bases. This CDR3 contains 14 residues. CDR1 is SGHAT, CDR2 FQNNGV, per germline. V shed 5 bases, J shed 4 bases, and the junction held 4 bases outside the gene matches. DNA of the CDR3: TGTGCCAGCAGCCAGACTAGCACCACCGGGGAGCTGTTTTTT. Protein sequence: CASSQTSTTGELFF.

Turning to this clone: The same CDR3 also results from other DNA sequences found in this sample. V is TRBV19 and J is TRBJ1-5; D unclear. The CDR3 has 14 residues. Per germline, CDR1 LNHDA and CDR2 SQIVND (reference sequence). V was cut by 2 bases and J by 0 bases, with 5 bases left in between. CDR3 bases: TGTGCCAGTAGTATACAGATTAGCAATCAGCCCCAGCATTTT. It translates to CASSIQISNQPQHF.

The chain is built from TRBV5-1 and TRBJ2-3; D is undetermined. The germline gives CDR1 SGHRS, CDR2 YFSETQ. CDR3 length: 13 residues. The V gene lost 4 bases and the J gene lost 2 bases, with 8 bases spanning the gap. DNA of the CDR3: TGCGCCAGCAGCACACTCGCCACAGATACGCAGTATTTT. Protein product: CASSTLATDTQYF. The variable domain in full, with the rest retrieved from reference TRBV5-1 and TRBJ2-3, is KAGVTQTPRYLIKTRGQQVTLSCSPISGHRSVSWYQQTPGQGLQFLFEYFSETQRNKGNFPGRFSGRQFSNSRSEMNVSTLELGDSALYLCASSTLATDTQYFGPGTRLTVL.

The chain joins TRBV7-9 to TRBJ1-1; D is unresolved. The CDR3 sequence is 16 residues long. Per the germline V gene, CDR1 is SEHNR and CDR2 is FQNEAQ (reference sequence). Trimming removed 0 bases at V and 4 bases at J, with 15 bases between. CDR3: CASSLANGGVGTEAFF. The CDR3, as DNA: TGTGCCAGCAGCTTAGCGAATGGCGGGGTAGGCACTGAAGCTTTCTTT. Full variable domain (rest looked up from reference TRBV7-9 and TRBJ1-1): DTGVSQNPRHKITKRGQNVTFRCDPISEHNRLYWYRQTLGQGPEFLTYFQNEAQLEKSRLLSDRFSAERPKGSFSTLEIQRTEQGDSAMYLCASSLANGGVGTEAFFGQGTRLTVV.